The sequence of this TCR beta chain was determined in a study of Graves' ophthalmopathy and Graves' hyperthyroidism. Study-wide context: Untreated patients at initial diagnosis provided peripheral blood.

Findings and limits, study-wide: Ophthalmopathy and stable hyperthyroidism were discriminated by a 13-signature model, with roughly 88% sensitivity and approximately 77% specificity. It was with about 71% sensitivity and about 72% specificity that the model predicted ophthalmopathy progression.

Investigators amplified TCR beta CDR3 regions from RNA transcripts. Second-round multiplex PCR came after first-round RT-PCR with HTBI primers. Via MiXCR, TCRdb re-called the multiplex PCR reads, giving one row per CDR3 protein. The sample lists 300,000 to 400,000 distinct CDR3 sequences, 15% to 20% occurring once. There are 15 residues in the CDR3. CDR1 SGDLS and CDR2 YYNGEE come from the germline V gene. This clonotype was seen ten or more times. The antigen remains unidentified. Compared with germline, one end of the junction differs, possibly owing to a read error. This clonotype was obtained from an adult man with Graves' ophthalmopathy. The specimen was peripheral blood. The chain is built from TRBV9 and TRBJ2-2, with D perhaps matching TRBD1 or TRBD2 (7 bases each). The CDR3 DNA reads TGTGCCAGCAGCCCGACAGGGAGGGGCACCGGGGAGCTGCTTTTT. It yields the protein CASSPTGRGTGELLF. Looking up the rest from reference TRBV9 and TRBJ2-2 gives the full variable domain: DSGVTQTPKHLITATGQRVTLRCSPRSGDLSVYWYQQSLDQGLQFLIQYYNGEERAKGNILERFSAQQFPDLHSELNLSSLELGDSALYFCASSPTGRGTGELLFGEGSRLTVL.